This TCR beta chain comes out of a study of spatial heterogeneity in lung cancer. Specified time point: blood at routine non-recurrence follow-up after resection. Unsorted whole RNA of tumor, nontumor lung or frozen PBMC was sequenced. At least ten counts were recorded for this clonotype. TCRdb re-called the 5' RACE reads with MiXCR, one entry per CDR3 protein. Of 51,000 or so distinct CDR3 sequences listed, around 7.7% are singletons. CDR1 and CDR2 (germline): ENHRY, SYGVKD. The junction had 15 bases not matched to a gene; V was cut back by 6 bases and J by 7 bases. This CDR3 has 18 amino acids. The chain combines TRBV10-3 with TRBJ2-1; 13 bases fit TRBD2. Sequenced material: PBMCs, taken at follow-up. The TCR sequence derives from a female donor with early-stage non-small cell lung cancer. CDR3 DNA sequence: TGTGCCATCAGGATTAGACCGGGACTAGCGGGGCCCTTGAATGAGCAGTTCTTC. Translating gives CAIRIRPGLAGPLNEQFF.